One and the same sample provided the 25 T cell receptor beta chains below, sequenced in a study of vaccination and CD4 T cells after COVID-19. Treatment here: approximately 9-day PBMC culture with coronavirus spike peptide pools or control peptides (ViraFEST assay). Those CD4+ T cells from the unexposed donor predate the COVID-19 pandemic (2011-2018). Sequenced with the Oncomine TCR Beta short-read assay was DNA taken from cultured CD4+ T cells. TCRdb used MiXCR to reprocess the PCR reads, holding one entry per CDR3 protein. The table has fewer than 2,500 distinct CDR3 sequences, roughly 20% seen once. No antigens are known for them. Sequenced sample: CD4+ T cells from blood, cultured in vitro. Receptors were obtained from a human donor in good health.

The chain employs TRBV9 and TRBJ1-1, with D possibly matching TRBD1 (5 bases). The CDR3 consists of 14 residues. The V gene's germline CDR1 is SGDLS and CDR2 YYNGEE. V lost 4 bases and J 3 bases, leaving 13 bases between the germline ends. CDR3 residues: CASSLGVLDTEAFF. For the CDR3, the DNA is TGTGCCAGCAGCTTAGGGGTCTTAGACACTGAAGCTTTCTTT.

This rearrangement joins TRBV4-3 to TRBJ1-5; a possible D gene is TRBD1 (6 bases). V shed 1 base and J shed 5 bases, with 12 bases lying between them. Looked up from germline, CDR1 is LGHNA and CDR2 is YSLEER. The CDR3 consists of 15 residues. The CDR3 reads CASSQAIQGDQPQHF. DNA for the CDR3: TGCGCCAGCAGCCAAGCAATACAGGGTGATCAGCCCCAGCATTTT.

This clonotype turned up a few times. The gene calls are TRBV6-2 or TRBV6-3 and TRBJ2-1, with D perhaps matching TRBD2 (7 bases). V gave up 3 bases and J gave up 4 bases, with 13 bases separating them. Germline-derived CDR1 and CDR2 are MNHEY and SVGEGT. CDR3 length: 15 residues. The CDR3 protein is CASSYGGGPYNEQFF. In DNA form, the CDR3 reads TGTGCCAGCAGTTATGGGGGGGGGCCATACAATGAGCAGTTCTTC.

This clonotype is medium-sized. The chain links TRBV28 to TRBJ1-2, with 10 bases lining up with TRBD1. CDR1 is MDHEN, CDR2 SYDVKM, per germline. The CDR3 covers 15 residues. J gave up 8 bases and V 6 bases, and 12 bases lay outside the gene matches. Here the CDR3 DNA reads TGTGCCAGCAGGTCTCCGGGACAGGGGACGGCGGGCTACACCTTC. This gives the protein CASRSPGQGTAGYTF.

By share of the sample, this clonotype is large. The rearrangement joins TRBV6-2 or TRBV6-3 to TRBJ1-5; TRBD1 is a possible D gene (5 bases). There are 17 residues in the CDR3. The germline V gene encodes CDR1 MNHEY and CDR2 SVGEGT. Trimming cost V 0 bases and J 4 bases, with 16 bases left between them. The CDR3 nucleotides are TGTGCCAGCAGTTACTCCAGGGAACCAGATACGAATCAGCCCCAGCATTTT. It codes for CASSYSREPDTNQPQHF.

This clonotype is categorized as large. In DNA, the CDR3 is TGTGCCAGCACCAGGGTCAGTAAAGCCTACGAGCAGTACTTC. Translation gives CASTRVSKAYEQYF. The chain links TRBV2 to TRBJ2-7; possible D gene TRBD1, 5 bases. CDR1 and CDR2 (germline): SNHLY, FYNNEI. This CDR3 spans 14 amino acids. V was cut by 7 bases and J by 2 bases, with 15 bases left in between. Variable domain in full (rest from reference TRBV2 and TRBJ2-7): EPEVTQTPSHQVTQMGQEVILRCVPISNHLYFYWYRQILGQKVEFLVSFYNNEISEKSEIFDDQFSVERPDGSNFTLKIRSTKLEDSAMYFCASTRVSKAYEQYFGPGTRLTVT.

This clonotype turned up a few times. The V call is TRBV7-3, the J call TRBJ1-1, with TRBD1 as a possible D gene (6 bases). This CDR3 comprises 15 residues. From germline, CDR1 is SGHTA and CDR2 FQGTGA. Trimming left V 1 base short and J 14 bases short, with 23 bases between. The CDR3 nucleotides read TGTGCCAGCAGCTTAAGAGGGGGAACGGAGGGACGAAAGTTCTTT. Residues: CASSLRGGTEGRKFF.

The table lists this clonotype with a few counts. This sequence joins TRBV7-8 and TRBJ1-4; 11 positions match TRBD1. Germline V gives CDR1 SGHVS, CDR2 FQNEAQ. J gave up 8 bases and V 5 bases, and 7 bases lay outside the gene matches. The CDR3 contains 15 residues. The CDR3, as DNA: TGTGCCAGCAGCCCTTGGACAGGGGGCGTCGAAAAACTGTTTTTT. Translation: CASSPWTGGVEKLFF. Together with reference TRBV7-8 and TRBJ1-4, the CDR3 gives the full variable domain: GAGVSQSPRYKVAKRGQDVALRCDPISGHVSLFWYQQALGQGPEFLTYFQNEAQLDKSGLPSDRFFAERPEGSVSTLKIQRTQQEDSAVYLCASSPWTGGVEKLFFGSGTQLSVL.

The chain uses TRBV10-1 and TRBJ2-1; 8 bases line up with TRBD2. The junction had 6 bases not matched to a gene; V was cut back by 5 bases and J by 0 bases. This CDR3 spans 16 amino acids. Germline V lookup: CDR1 WNHNN, CDR2 SYGVQD (reference sequence). CDR3 nucleotides: TGCGCCAGCAGTACCCGTCTAGCGGGCTCCTACAATGAGCAGTTCTTC. Translation: CASSTRLAGSYNEQFF.

By sample share, this clonotype is medium-sized. The V gene is TRBV7-6, the J gene TRBJ1-1, with a weak D call TRBD1 (5 bases). The CDR3 loop spans 15 amino acids. V gave up 4 bases and J gave up 1 base, with 13 bases separating them. Germline assignment: CDR1 SGHVS and CDR2 FNYEAQ. CDR3 sequence: CASSSIRDPNTEAFF. The CDR3 nucleotides read TGTGCCAGCAGCTCTATCAGGGACCCGAACACTGAAGCTTTCTTT.

This clonotype has just a few counts. The rearrangement uses TRBV29-1 and TRBJ1-5; TRBD1 matches at 7 bases. The ends lost 6 bases at V and 8 bases at J; junction bases unmatched: 13. The germline gives CDR1 SQVTM, CDR2 ANQGSEA. This CDR3 spans 14 amino acids. The CDR3 reads CSVAGGQSTEPQHF. Here the CDR3 DNA reads TGCAGCGTGGCTGGGGGACAGTCAACGGAGCCCCAGCATTTT.

Only a few counts were recorded for this clonotype. The rearrangement joins TRBV28 to TRBJ2-7; 7 positions match TRBD1. Germline loops: CDR1 MDHEN, CDR2 SYDVKM. V shed 2 bases and J 9 bases; nucleotides not matched to a gene: 7. CDR3 size: 13 residues. CDR3 amino acids: CASSLRQGVWQYF. The CDR3 DNA follows: TGTGCCAGCAGTTTACGGCAGGGGGTGTGGCAGTACTTC.

This clonotype is medium-sized in the sample. The CDR3 bases are TGTGCCAGCAGCCTACTAGCGAGCGCAGATACGCAGTATTTT. Translated, it gives CASSLLASADTQYF. The chain joins TRBV7-8 to TRBJ2-3; 7 bases are shared with TRBD2. The CDR3 covers 14 residues. Germline trimming cut 5 bases from V and 4 bases from J; bases unmatched to any gene: 6. The germline CDR1 and CDR2 sequences are SGHVS and FQNEAQ.

By its share, this clonotype is medium-sized (0.01 to 0.1%). This rearrangement joins TRBV24-1 to TRBJ2-2, with D perhaps TRBD2 (7 bases). Germline V lookup: CDR1 KGHDR, CDR2 SFDVKD. The CDR3 consists of 14 residues. Trimming removed 8 bases at V and 2 bases at J, with 11 bases between. In DNA, the CDR3 is TGTGCCACCAAGGGGGGGTCCAACACCGGGGAGCTGTTTTTT. Translated: CATKGGSNTGELFF.

This clonotype was recorded a few times. The chain recombines TRBV19 with TRBJ2-5, with 8 nucleotides matching TRBD1. This CDR3 contains 11 residues. Germline V gene sequence: CDR1 LNHDA, CDR2 SQIVND (reference sequence). The DNA for the CDR3 is TGTGCGAGCAGGGACAGGAGGACCCAGTACTTC. Translation gives CASRDRRTQYF.

The sample holds a few counts of this clonotype. This chain links TRBV18 with TRBJ2-3; 12 nucleotides agree with TRBD1. The CDR3 has 16 amino acids. V gave up 4 bases and J gave up 6 bases; unmatched junction bases: 8. Germline CDR1 and CDR2: KGHSH and LQKENI. The CDR3 here is CASSRDRGRLSDTQYF. CDR3 coding DNA: TGTGCCAGCTCACGGGACAGGGGGCGCTTATCGGATACGCAGTATTTT. The variable domain in full, completed from reference TRBV18 and TRBJ2-3, reads NAGVMQNPRHLVRRRGQEARLRCSPMKGHSHVYWYRQLPEEGLKFMVYLQKENIIDESGMPKERFSAEFPKEGPSILRIQQVVRGDSAAYFCASSRDRGRLSDTQYFGPGTRLTVL.

The chain links TRBV28 to TRBJ2-7; 9 nucleotides align to TRBD2. Germline CDR1 is MDHEN and CDR2 is SYDVKM. V dropped 6 bases and J dropped 6; count of bases not matched to a gene: 18. The CDR3 runs 17 residues. CDR3 amino acids: CASSPVTPAGGGSEQYF. CDR3 bases: TGTGCCAGCAGCCCGGTCACCCCAGCGGGGGGTGGTAGCGAGCAGTACTTC.

This clonotype showed up just a few times. V is TRBV30 and J is TRBJ1-5; D is unresolved. CDR1 GTSNPN and CDR2 SVGIG come from the germline V gene (reference sequence). This CDR3 has 12 residues. The V gene lost 2 bases and the J gene lost 7 bases, with 9 bases spanning the gap. The CDR3 here is CAWSPTSQPQHF. The CDR3 nucleotides read TGTGCCTGGAGTCCGACCTCACAGCCCCAGCATTTT.

The rearrangement uses TRBV5-1 and TRBJ1-1; 7 nucleotides match TRBD1. CDR1 SGHRS and CDR2 YFSETQ come from the germline V gene. The V segment lost 0 bases and the J segment 0 bases; nucleotides outside the gene matches: 5. The CDR3 covers 16 residues. The CDR3 DNA sequence: TGCGCCAGCAGCTTGGGCATCGGACAGGTGAACACTGAAGCTTTCTTT. Translation: CASSLGIGQVNTEAFF. Together with reference TRBV5-1 and TRBJ1-1, the CDR3 gives the full variable domain: KAGVTQTPRYLIKTRGQQVTLSCSPISGHRSVSWYQQTPGQGLQFLFEYFSETQRNKGNFPGRFSGRQFSNSRSEMNVSTLELGDSALYLCASSLGIGQVNTEAFFGQGTRLTVV.

This clonotype is categorized as medium-sized. V is TRBV7-2 and J is TRBJ2-5; D is perhaps TRBD1 or TRBD2 (5 bases each). CDR3 length: 14 residues. Trimming removed 0 bases from V and 4 bases from J, with 9 bases in between. CDR1 is SGHTA and CDR2 is FQGNSA in the germline V gene. The CDR3, as DNA: TGTGCCAGCAGCTTAGCGACCGGGGCAGAGACCCAGTACTTC. It translates to CASSLATGAETQYF. Variable domain in full (rest from reference TRBV7-2 and TRBJ2-5): GAGVSQSPSNKVTEKGKDVELRCDPISGHTALYWYRQSLGQGLEFLIYFQGNSAPDKSGLPSDRFSAERTGGSVSTLTIQRTQQEDSAVYLCASSLATGAETQYFGPGTRLLVL.

This clonotype was picked up a small number of times. The chain links TRBV28 to TRBJ2-5; D perhaps matches TRBD2 (5 bases). This CDR3 has 14 amino acids. The V and J ends lost 4 bases and 5 bases respectively, with 14 bases between them. Germline CDR1 MDHEN, CDR2 SYDVKM. DNA for the CDR3: TGTGCCAGCAGTTCTCCGGGGTTAGGGGAGACCCAGTACTTC. Translated: CASSSPGLGETQYF.

V and J are TRBV6-1 and TRBJ1-3; the D gene is possibly TRBD1 (5 bases). Trimming left V 9 bases short and J 8 bases short, with 17 bases between. The germline V gene encodes CDR1 MNHNS and CDR2 SASEGT. The CDR3 is 13 amino acids. The CDR3 coding sequence is TGTGCCAGGAGGGGTAAGGGAAGCGACACCATATATTTT. This encodes CARRGKGSDTIYF.

The V gene is TRBV20-1, the J gene TRBJ2-7; no definite D call. Germline values: CDR1 DFQATT, CDR2 SNEGSKA (reference sequence). There are 13 residues in the CDR3. V shed 4 bases and J shed 1 base, with 11 bases lying between them. CDR3 amino acids: CSAKGTGSYEQYF. CDR3 DNA sequence: TGCAGTGCTAAGGGAACGGGTTCCTACGAGCAGTACTTC.

This clonotype was counted between two and nine times. The CDR3 is CSASGSSSYEQYF. Written as DNA, the CDR3 is TGCAGTGCTTCCGGATCAAGCTCCTACGAGCAGTACTTC. The J gene is TRBJ2-7, the V gene TRBV20-1; no clear D. The CDR3 runs to 13 residues. The germline V and J ends were trimmed by 5 bases and 0 bases, with 11 bases remaining between them. The germline gives CDR1 DFQATT, CDR2 SNEGSKA (reference sequence).

The rearrangement joins TRBV5-4 to TRBJ2-3; 8 bases line up with TRBD1. Germline V CDR1 and CDR2: SGHNT, YYREEE (reference sequence). Losses at the gene ends were 0 bases for V and 1 base for J; bases not matched to a gene: 7. CDR3 length equals 17 residues. The CDR3 sequence is CASSLAQGAFGTDTQYF. In DNA form, the CDR3 reads TGTGCCAGCAGCTTGGCTCAGGGGGCGTTTGGCACAGATACGCAGTATTTT.